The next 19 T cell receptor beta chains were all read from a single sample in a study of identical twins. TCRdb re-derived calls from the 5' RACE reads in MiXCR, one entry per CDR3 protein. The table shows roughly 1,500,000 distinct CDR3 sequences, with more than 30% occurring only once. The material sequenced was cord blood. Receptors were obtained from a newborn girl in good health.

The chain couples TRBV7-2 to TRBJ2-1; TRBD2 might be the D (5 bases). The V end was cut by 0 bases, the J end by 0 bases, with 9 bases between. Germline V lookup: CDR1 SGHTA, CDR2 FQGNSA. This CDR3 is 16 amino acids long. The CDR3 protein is CASSLAWESSYNEQFF. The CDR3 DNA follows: TGTGCCAGCAGCTTAGCTTGGGAGAGCTCCTACAATGAGCAGTTCTTC.

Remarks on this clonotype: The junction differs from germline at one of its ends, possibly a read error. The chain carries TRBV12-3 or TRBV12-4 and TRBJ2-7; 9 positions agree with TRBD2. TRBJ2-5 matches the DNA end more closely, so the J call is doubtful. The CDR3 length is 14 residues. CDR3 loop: CAGSPLAGFETQYF. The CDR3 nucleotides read TGTGCCGGCAGTCCCCTAGCGGGATTTGAGACCCAGTACTTC.

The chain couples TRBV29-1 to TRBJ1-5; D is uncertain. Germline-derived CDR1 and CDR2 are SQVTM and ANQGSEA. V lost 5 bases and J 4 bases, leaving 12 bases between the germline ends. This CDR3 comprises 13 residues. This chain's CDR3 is CSVFGGGNQPQHF. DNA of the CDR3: TGCAGCGTTTTCGGTGGAGGGAATCAGCCCCAGCATTTT. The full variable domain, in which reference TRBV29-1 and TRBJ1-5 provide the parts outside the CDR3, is SAVISQKPSRDICQRGTSLTIQCQVDSQVTMMFWYRQQPGQSLTLIATANQGSEATYESGFVIDKFPISRPNLTFSTLTVSNMSPEDSSIYLCSVFGGGNQPQHFGDGTRLSIL.

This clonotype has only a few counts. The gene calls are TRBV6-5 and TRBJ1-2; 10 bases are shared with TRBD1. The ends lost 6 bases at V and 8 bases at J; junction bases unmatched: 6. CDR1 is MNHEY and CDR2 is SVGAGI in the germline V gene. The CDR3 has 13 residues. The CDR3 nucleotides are TGTGCCAGCAGGAGACAGGGGGCGCAAGGCTACACCTTC. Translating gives CASRRQGAQGYTF.

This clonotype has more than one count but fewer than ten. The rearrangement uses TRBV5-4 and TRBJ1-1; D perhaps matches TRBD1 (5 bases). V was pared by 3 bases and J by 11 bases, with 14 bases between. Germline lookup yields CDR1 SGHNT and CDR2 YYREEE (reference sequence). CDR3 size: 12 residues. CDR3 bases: TGTGCCAGCAGCTCGCCCAGGGCTCTCGCTTTCTTT. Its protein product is CASSSPRALAFF. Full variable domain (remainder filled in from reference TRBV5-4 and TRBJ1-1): ETGVTQSPTHLIKTRGQQVTLRCSSQSGHNTVSWYQQALGQGPQFIFQYYREEENGRGNFPPRFSGLQFPNYSSELNVNALELDDSALYLCASSSPRALAFFGQGTRLTVV.

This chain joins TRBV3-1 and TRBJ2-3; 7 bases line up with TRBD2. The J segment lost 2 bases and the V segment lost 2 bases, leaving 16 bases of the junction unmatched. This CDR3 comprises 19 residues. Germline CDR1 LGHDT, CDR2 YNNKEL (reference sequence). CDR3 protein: CASSQSWGSSGTSTDTQYF. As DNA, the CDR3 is TGTGCCAGCAGCCAATCCTGGGGCTCTAGCGGCACCTCCACAGATACGCAGTATTTT.

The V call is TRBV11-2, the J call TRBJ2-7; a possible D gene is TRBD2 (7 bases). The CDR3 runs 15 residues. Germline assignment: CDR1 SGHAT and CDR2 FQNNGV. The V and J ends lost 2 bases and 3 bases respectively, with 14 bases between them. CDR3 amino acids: CASSLSWGGRYEQYF. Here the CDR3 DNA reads TGTGCCAGCAGCTTATCGTGGGGGGGCCGCTACGAGCAGTACTTC.

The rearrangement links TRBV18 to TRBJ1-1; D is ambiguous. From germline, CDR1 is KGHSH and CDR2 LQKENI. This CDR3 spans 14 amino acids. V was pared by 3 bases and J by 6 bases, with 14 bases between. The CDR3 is CASSPSMASSEAFF. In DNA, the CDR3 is TGTGCCAGCTCACCTTCCATGGCGTCCTCTGAAGCTTTCTTT.

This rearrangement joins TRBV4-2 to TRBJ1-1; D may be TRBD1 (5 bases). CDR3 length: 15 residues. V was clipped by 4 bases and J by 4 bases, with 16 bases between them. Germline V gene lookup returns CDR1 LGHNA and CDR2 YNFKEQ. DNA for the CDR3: TGTGCCAGCAGCCGTGGCGCCCAGGGTGGCACTGAAGCTTTCTTT. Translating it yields CASSRGAQGGTEAFF.

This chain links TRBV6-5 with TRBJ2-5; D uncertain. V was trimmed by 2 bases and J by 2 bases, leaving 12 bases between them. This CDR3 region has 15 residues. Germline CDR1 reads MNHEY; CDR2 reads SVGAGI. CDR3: CASSYVGGTQETQYF. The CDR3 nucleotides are TGTGCCAGCAGTTACGTTGGCGGAACACAAGAGACCCAGTACTTC.

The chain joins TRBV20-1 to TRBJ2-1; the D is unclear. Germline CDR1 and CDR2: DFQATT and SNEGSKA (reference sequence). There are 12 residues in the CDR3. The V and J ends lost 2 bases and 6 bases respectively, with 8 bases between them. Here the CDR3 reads CSARPPSNEQFF. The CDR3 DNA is TGCAGTGCTAGACCTCCTAGCAATGAGCAGTTCTTC.

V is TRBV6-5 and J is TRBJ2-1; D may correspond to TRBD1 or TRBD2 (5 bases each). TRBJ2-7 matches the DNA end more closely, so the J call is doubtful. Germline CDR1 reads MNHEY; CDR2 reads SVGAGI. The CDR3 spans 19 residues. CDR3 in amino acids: CASSYNARQREGRYNEQYF. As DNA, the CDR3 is TGTGCCAGCAGTTACAACGCCAGGCAAAGAGAGGGACGCTACAATGAGCAGTACTTC.

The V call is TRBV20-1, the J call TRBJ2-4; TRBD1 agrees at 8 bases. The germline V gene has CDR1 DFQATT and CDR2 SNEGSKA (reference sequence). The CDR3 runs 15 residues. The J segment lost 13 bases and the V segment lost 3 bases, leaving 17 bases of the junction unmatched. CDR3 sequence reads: CSARAGGRVYNEQYF. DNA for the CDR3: TGCAGTGCTAGGGCAGGGGGCCGAGTCTACAATGAGCAGTACTTC.

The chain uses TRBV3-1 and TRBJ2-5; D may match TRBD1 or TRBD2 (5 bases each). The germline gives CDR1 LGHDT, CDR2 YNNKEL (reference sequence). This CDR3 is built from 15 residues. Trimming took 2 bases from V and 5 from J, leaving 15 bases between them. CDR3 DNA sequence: TGTGCCAGCAGCCAAATGCAGGGCCCGGGGGAGACCCAGTACTTC. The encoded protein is CASSQMQGPGETQYF.

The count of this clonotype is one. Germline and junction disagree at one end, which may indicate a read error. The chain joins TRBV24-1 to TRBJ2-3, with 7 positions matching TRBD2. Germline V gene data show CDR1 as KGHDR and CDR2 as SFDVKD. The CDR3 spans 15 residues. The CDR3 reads CATSDSAGRTDTQCF. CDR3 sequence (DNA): TGTGCCACCAGTGATTCAGCGGGACGCACAGATACGCAGTGTTTT.

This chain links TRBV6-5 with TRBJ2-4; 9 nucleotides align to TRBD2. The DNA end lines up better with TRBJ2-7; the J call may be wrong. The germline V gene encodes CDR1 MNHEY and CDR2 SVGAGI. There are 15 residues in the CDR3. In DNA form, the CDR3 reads TGTGCCAGCAGTTACGTTCGTAGCGGGAGCCACGAGCAGTACTTC. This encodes CASSYVRSGSHEQYF.

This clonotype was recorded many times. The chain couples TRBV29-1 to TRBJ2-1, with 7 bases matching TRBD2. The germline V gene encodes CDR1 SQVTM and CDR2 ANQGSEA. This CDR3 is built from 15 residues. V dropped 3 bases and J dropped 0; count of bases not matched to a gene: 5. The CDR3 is CSVEGSGGSYNEQFF. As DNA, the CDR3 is TGCAGCGTTGAGGGTTCGGGGGGCTCCTACAATGAGCAGTTCTTC.

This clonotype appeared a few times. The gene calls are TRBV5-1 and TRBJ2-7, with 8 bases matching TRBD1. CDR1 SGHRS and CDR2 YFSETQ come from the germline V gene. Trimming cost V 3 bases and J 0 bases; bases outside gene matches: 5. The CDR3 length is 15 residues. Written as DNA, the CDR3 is TGCGCCAGCAGCTACAGGGGGGAGAGCTCCTACGAGCAGTACTTC. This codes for CASSYRGESSYEQYF.

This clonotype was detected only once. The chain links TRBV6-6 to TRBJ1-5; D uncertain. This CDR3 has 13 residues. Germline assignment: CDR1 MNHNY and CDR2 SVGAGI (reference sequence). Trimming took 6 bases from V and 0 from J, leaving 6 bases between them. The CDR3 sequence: CASRYNSNQPQHF. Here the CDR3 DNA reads TGTGCCAGCAGGTATAATAGCAATCAGCCCCAGCATTTT.